This is a list of T cell receptor beta chains from one sample in a study of blood T cell repertoires in COVID-19. Only in-frame clones appear in the TCRdb table, and some are missing; sequencing was by immunoSEQ multiplex PCR. The repertoire consists of under 300,000 clones, with roughly four fifths occurring once and the leading ten covering 1.5% to 2%. The sample comprised peripheral blood. Every receptor here comes from a man aged 30-40 years who had recovered from COVID-19. Both conserved end residues are part of each CDR3.

>TRBV7-8
CASSPGGGTGELFF
>TRBV7-9
CASYGQPGSGYTF
>TRBV18
CASSPQGQGGIEQYF
>TRBV12-3/TRBV12-4
CASSFEDTDTQYF
>TRBV7-2
CASSLLLSAGGYTF
>TRBV11-1
CASSLSGFSHGYTF
>TRBV19
CASSIWSSQPQHF
>TRBV11-2
CASSPGRGGPSKQFF
>TRBV9
CASSGKLAGPQETQYF
>TRBV19
CASRALGQGNTGELFF